The 6 T cell receptor beta chains below all came from one sample that was sequenced in a study of identical twins. Each CDR3 protein gets one entry after TCRdb re-called the 5' RACE reads with MiXCR. Altogether some 270,000 distinct CDR3 sequences are present, about 8.3% being singletons, with the ten largest covering approximately 3%. These data were also reused for a study on yellow fever vaccine responses in identical twins.

The source material was CD8+ T cells sorted from blood. These receptors were taken from a woman aged 18-35 years in good health.

This clonotype appeared a few times. This rearrangement joins TRBV10-2 to TRBJ2-3; unclear D gene. CDR1 WSHSY and CDR2 SAAADI come from the germline V gene. The ends were cut back, 3 bases at V and 1 base at J, with 14 bases in the middle. The CDR3 sequence is 16 residues long. CDR3 in DNA: TGCGCCAGCAGTGAACCCGCAGGCCGCGGCACAGATACGCAGTATTTT. Its protein is CASSEPAGRGTDTQYF.

This clonotype appeared a few times. The gene calls are TRBV4-1 and TRBJ2-7, with 8 bases identical to TRBD2. Germline lookup yields CDR1 MGHRA and CDR2 YSYEKL. This CDR3 has 14 amino acids. The junction had 6 bases not matched to a gene; V was cut back by 4 bases and J by 4 bases. The CDR3 coding sequence is TGCGCCAGCAGCCCACCCGGGGGGGGGTACGAGCAGTACTTC. Translating it yields CASSPPGGGYEQYF.

In this sample, this clonotype turned up a few times. The missing conserved phenylalanine or tryptophan at the end of this CDR3 makes a read error likely. The limits of the CDR3 on the DNA are not certain, so only TCRdb's listed CDR3 is given. The chain recombines TRBV27 with TRBJ2-1. The CDR3 has 13 residues if both end residues are counted. From germline, CDR1 is MNHEY and CDR2 SMNVEV (reference sequence). The CDR3 reads CASSLLGDPDLTL.

This clonotype was recorded many times. This rearrangement joins TRBV4-1 to TRBJ2-5; perhaps TRBD2 as D (6 bases). The V and J ends lost 2 bases and 5 bases respectively, with 18 bases between them. This CDR3 is 16 amino acids long. Germline assignment: CDR1 MGHRA and CDR2 YSYEKL. CDR3 protein: CASSQYPGVLGETQYF. CDR3 nucleotides: TGCGCCAGCAGCCAATATCCGGGGGTCTTAGGGGAGACCCAGTACTTC.

This chain links TRBV6-2 or TRBV6-3 with TRBJ2-7; D unresolved. V was clipped by 0 bases and J by 2 bases, with 14 bases between them. Germline V gene lookup returns CDR1 MNHEY and CDR2 SVGEGT. This CDR3 contains 16 residues. CDR3 sequence (DNA): TGTGCCAGCAGTTACTCGAAGGTGCGGAACGCCTACGAGCAGTACTTC. As protein: CASSYSKVRNAYEQYF.

This sequence joins TRBV4-1 and TRBJ2-1, with 15 bases identical to TRBD2. The CDR3 spans 18 residues. The junction had 6 bases not matched to a gene; V was cut back by 3 bases and J by 3 bases. CDR1 MGHRA and CDR2 YSYEKL come from the germline V gene. The CDR3 loop reads CASSHPRTSGRDYNEQFF. For the CDR3, the DNA is TGCGCCAGCAGCCATCCCAGGACTAGCGGGAGGGACTACAATGAGCAGTTCTTC.